The 15 T cell receptor beta chains given below trace back to one sample, sequenced in a study of T cell clones after liver transplantation (dated by TCRdb to between 2017 and 2020). The protocol used for the library was the immunoSEQ multiplex PCR assay. As stored in TCRdb, this immuneACCESS dataset retains in-frame rearrangements with V and J assigned. A fraction of the clones does not appear; measured against another copy, unresolved V genes explain less than half of the discrepancy, and the remainder lacks a known reason. The sample table records more than 75,000 clones; 65% to 85% of these occur just once. The ten largest clones take up 0.47% of the sample. This specimen consisted of CD4+ T cells from blood, obtained approximately 3.5 years after liver transplant. All receptors come from a human patient who received a liver transplant. Some T cells may derive from the graft donor when a transplant has been performed.

The rearrangement links TRBV28 to TRBJ2-3; 12 bases line up with TRBD2. With V trimmed by 6 bases and J by 0 bases, 4 bases remained unmatched. CDR1 is MDHEN, CDR2 SYDVKM, per germline. This CDR3 has 16 residues. CDR3 region: CASRDGLAGSTDTQYF. For the CDR3, the DNA is TGTGCCAGCAGGGATGGACTAGCGGGAAGCACAGATACGCAGTATTTT.

V and J are TRBV6-5 and TRBJ1-1; D ambiguous. Per the germline V gene, CDR1 is MNHEY and CDR2 is SVGAGI. V lost 0 bases to trimming and J lost 0 bases, with 8 bases between them. This CDR3 is built from 15 residues. The CDR3 protein is CASSYSGGMNTEAFF. Here the CDR3 DNA reads TGTGCCAGCAGTTACTCGGGCGGTATGAACACTGAAGCTTTCTTT.

The chain links TRBV29-1 to TRBJ1-1; D call uncertain. V was shortened by 1 base and J by 4 bases, with 13 bases between the two germline ends. The germline CDR1 and CDR2 sequences are SQVTM and ANQGSEA. CDR3 size: 14 residues. This CDR3 is CSVEGPGVATEAFF. DNA for the CDR3: TGCAGCGTTGAAGGCCCGGGAGTTGCCACTGAAGCTTTCTTT.

The chain has TRBV28 and TRBJ2-1; no reliable D call. The CDR3 spans 12 residues. Germline V gives CDR1 MDHEN, CDR2 SYDVKM. Trimming removed 7 bases at V and 7 bases at J, with 11 bases between. The DNA for the CDR3 is TGTGCCAGCACCGCCCCCCATAATGAGCAGTTCTTC. Translation: CASTAPHNEQFF.

The chain is built from TRBV5-1 and TRBJ1-2, with no clear D. The V gene lost 0 bases and the J gene lost 0 bases, with 3 bases spanning the gap. The germline V gene encodes CDR1 SGHRS and CDR2 YFSETQ. The CDR3 is 13 residues long. CDR3 bases: TGCGCCAGCAGCTTGGCAGCTAACTATGGCTACACCTTC. This translates into CASSLAANYGYTF.

A few counts support this clone. This chain connects TRBV11-3 to TRBJ2-1, with a possible D match to TRBD2 (6 bases). Germline CDR1 is SGHNT and CDR2 is YENEEA. This CDR3 comprises 13 residues. V was clipped by 2 bases and J by 8 bases, with 10 bases between them. The CDR3 is CASSLLLADEQFF. In DNA, the CDR3 is TGTGCCAGCAGCTTATTACTAGCCGATGAGCAGTTCTTC. Looking up the rest from reference TRBV11-3 and TRBJ2-1 gives the full variable domain: EAGVVQSPRYKIIEKKQPVAFWCNPISGHNTLYWYLQNLGQGPELLIRYENEEAVDDSQLPKDRFSAERLKGVDSTLKIQPAELGDSAVYLCASSLLLADEQFFGPGTRLTVL.

This chain connects TRBV30 to TRBJ1-1, with 9 bases fitting TRBD1. The ends lost 4 bases at V and 3 bases at J; junction bases unmatched: 15. Germline lookup yields CDR1 GTSNPN and CDR2 SVGIG (reference sequence). The CDR3 covers 17 residues. The CDR3 region is CAWIPLSGTGYYTEAFF. Here the CDR3 DNA reads TGTGCCTGGATTCCACTTTCCGGGACAGGGTACTACACTGAAGCTTTCTTT.

The gene calls are TRBV7-8 and TRBJ2-3; the D gene is possibly TRBD1 (5 bases). The V and J ends lost 0 bases and 1 base respectively, with 17 bases between them. The CDR3 is 18 amino acids. The V gene's germline CDR1 is SGHVS and CDR2 FQNEAQ. The CDR3 sequence: CASSLADPFGRGTDTQYF. The CDR3 DNA sequence: TGTGCCAGCAGCTTAGCCGACCCTTTCGGCAGGGGCACAGATACGCAGTATTTT. Full variable domain (outside the CDR3, taken from reference TRBV7-8 and TRBJ2-3): GAGVSQSPRYKVAKRGQDVALRCDPISGHVSLFWYQQALGQGPEFLTYFQNEAQLDKSGLPSDRFFAERPEGSVSTLKIQRTQQEDSAVYLCASSLADPFGRGTDTQYFGPGTRLTVL.

This clone occurred a few times. The chain links TRBV4-2 to TRBJ1-2, with 7 bases aligning to TRBD1. Germline assignment: CDR1 LGHNA and CDR2 YNFKEQ. The CDR3 is 18 amino acids. Unmatched junction bases numbered 18, after V lost 4 bases and J lost 4 bases. The CDR3 sequence: CASSPRQFQGGESYGYTF. The CDR3 DNA reads TGTGCCAGCAGCCCACGCCAATTTCAGGGGGGAGAGAGCTATGGCTACACCTTC.

Only one count was recorded for this clone. This chain links TRBV2 with TRBJ1-2; the D is unclear. Trimming took 2 bases from V and 5 from J, leaving 18 bases between them. Germline V CDR1 and CDR2: SNHLY, FYNNEI. This CDR3 region has 16 residues. The CDR3 is CASSESGLGRTYGYTF. The CDR3, as DNA: TGTGCCAGCAGTGAATCGGGATTAGGCCGGACTTATGGCTACACCTTC.

The CDR3 DNA sequence: TGTGCCAGCAGTGAACAGATCTCCAATCAGCCCCAGCATTTT. It encodes CASSEQISNQPQHF. The chain has TRBV2 and TRBJ1-5; D is unclear. The CDR3 is 14 amino acids. V was shortened by 2 bases and J by 3 bases, with 8 bases between the two germline ends. Germline loops: CDR1 SNHLY, CDR2 FYNNEI.

This clone was picked up one time. This chain connects TRBV29-1 to TRBJ1-3; the D is unclear. The V end lost 4 bases, the J end lost 0 bases, and 7 bases lay between the germline ends. Looked up from germline, CDR1 is SQVTM and CDR2 is ANQGSEA. The CDR3 extends over 13 amino acids. The CDR3 here is CSVGMSSGNTIYF. The CDR3 nucleotides are TGCAGCGTTGGGATGAGCTCTGGAAACACCATATATTTT.

This chain joins TRBV4-1 and TRBJ1-1; unclear D gene. Germline assignment: CDR1 MGHRA and CDR2 YSYEKL. This CDR3 is 14 amino acids long. V lost 2 bases and J lost 4, with 11 bases in between. In nucleotides, the CDR3 is TGCGCCAGCAGCCAACTATTGCTCGGCACTGAAGCTTTCTTT. This translates into CASSQLLLGTEAFF.

The J gene is TRBJ2-2, the V gene TRBV6-1; D may be TRBD2 (5 bases). Deletions cut 7 bases from V and 1 base from J, with 10 bases between. The germline gives CDR1 MNHNS, CDR2 SASEGT. CDR3 size: 14 residues. The CDR3 DNA is TGTGCCAGCATTTATGGGAGGAACACCGGGGAGCTGTTTTTT. It yields the protein CASIYGRNTGELFF.

The count of this clone is one. A much larger clone sits a single nucleotide away, making a read error possible. The DNA of the CDR3 is TGTGCCAACAGCTTAGACAAGAACACTGAAGCTTTCTTT. It is translated as CANSLDKNTEAFF. The genes are TRBV7-7 and TRBJ1-1; no firm D call. Per germline, CDR1 SSHAT and CDR2 FNYEAQ (reference sequence). The CDR3 runs to 13 residues.